One T cell receptor beta chain is described in this entry. With 2 bases clipped from V and 7 bases from J, the junction kept 8 bases outside the gene matches. Germline V lookup: CDR1 SGHTA, CDR2 FQGNSA. The CDR3 loop spans 15 amino acids. The data derive from a study of early T cells in non-severe SARS-CoV-2 infection. Overall study: Whole-blood bulk RNA, unsorted, was sequenced, and chains were unpaired.

Individual cDNA molecules each received unique molecular identifiers attached to them. TCRdb recomputed calls from the 5' RACE reads with MiXCR, one row per CDR3 protein. The sample has 120,000 or so distinct CDR3 sequences; 10% to 15% are singletons. This specimen was whole blood, taken at baseline. This chain joins TRBV7-2 and TRBJ1-1, with 9 bases aligning to TRBD1. The origin of this receptor is an adult who was a healthcare worker with PCR-confirmed SARS-CoV-2 infection or an uninfected control (not recorded which). CDR3 loop: CASSLRGTGRHEAFF. The DNA of the CDR3 is TGTGCCAGCAGCTTACGAGGGACAGGGCGCCATGAAGCTTTCTTT.